This TCR beta chain was captured by sequencing in a study of beta chain features in type 1 diabetes. The isolated RNA, all of it, was reverse transcribed, so expressed TCRB transcripts were what got sequenced. Here immunoSEQ multiplex PCR was the method, and the copy in TCRdb shows in-frame clones only, minus some. The sample includes just under 150,000 clones, less than 11% of them seen just once. The source of this sequence is a man younger than 35 in good health. The source material was naive CD4+ T cells from blood.

CDR3 sequence: CASSLQGGQETQYF. The CDR3 nucleotides read TGTGCCAGTAGTTTACAAGGCGGCCAAGAGACCCAGTACTTC. The J gene is TRBJ2-5, the V gene TRBV19; D remains ambiguous. Deletions cut 5 bases from V and 1 base from J, with 11 bases between. CDR1 and CDR2 from the germline V gene are LNHDA and SQIVND (reference sequence). This CDR3 comprises 14 residues.